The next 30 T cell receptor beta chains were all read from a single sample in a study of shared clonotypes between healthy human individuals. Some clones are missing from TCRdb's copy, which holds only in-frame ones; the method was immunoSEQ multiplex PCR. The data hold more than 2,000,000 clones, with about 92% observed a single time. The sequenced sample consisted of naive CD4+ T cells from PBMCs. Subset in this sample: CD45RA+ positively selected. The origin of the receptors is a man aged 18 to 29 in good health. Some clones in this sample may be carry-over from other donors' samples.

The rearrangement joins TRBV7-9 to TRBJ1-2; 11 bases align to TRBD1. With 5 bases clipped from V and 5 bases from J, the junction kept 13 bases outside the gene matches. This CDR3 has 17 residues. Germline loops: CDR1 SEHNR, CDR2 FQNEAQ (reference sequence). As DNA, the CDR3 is TGTGCCAGCAGCCCCGGGGACAGGGGGTTATCACGGTATGGCTACACCTTC. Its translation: CASSPGDRGLSRYGYTF.

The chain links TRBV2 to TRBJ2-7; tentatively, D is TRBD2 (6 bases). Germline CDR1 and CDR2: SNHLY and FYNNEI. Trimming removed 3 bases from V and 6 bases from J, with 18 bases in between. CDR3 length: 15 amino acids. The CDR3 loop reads CASSESGGTVREQYF. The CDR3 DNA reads TGTGCCAGCAGTGAGTCTGGCGGGACTGTGCGCGAGCAGTACTTC. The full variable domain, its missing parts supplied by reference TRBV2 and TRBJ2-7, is EPEVTQTPSHQVTQMGQEVILRCVPISNHLYFYWYRQILGQKVEFLVSFYNNEISEKSEIFDDQFSVERPDGSNFTLKIRSTKLEDSAMYFCASSESGGTVREQYFGPGTRLTVT.

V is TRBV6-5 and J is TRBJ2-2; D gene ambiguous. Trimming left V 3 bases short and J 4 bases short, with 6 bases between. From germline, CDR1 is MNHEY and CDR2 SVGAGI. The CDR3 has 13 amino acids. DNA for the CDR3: TGTGCCAGCAGTTATCAGATCACCGGGGAGCTGTTTTTT. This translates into CASSYQITGELFF.

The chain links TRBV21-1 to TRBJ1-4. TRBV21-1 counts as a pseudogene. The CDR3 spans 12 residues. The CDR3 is CARKGDNEKLFF. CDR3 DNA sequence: TGTGCCCGAAAGGGAGACAATGAAAAACTGTTTTTT.

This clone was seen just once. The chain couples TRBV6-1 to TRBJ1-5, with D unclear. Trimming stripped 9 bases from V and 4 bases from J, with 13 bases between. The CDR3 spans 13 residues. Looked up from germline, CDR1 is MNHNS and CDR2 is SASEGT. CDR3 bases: TGTGCCAGTCGGGCAGGACCTAATCAGCCCCAGCATTTT. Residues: CASRAGPNQPQHF.

In nucleotides, the CDR3 is TGCAGCGTTGGAGCGGGAGTGTCCTACGAGCAGTACTTC. Protein sequence: CSVGAGVSYEQYF. The rearrangement joins TRBV29-1 to TRBJ2-7; 8 positions agree with TRBD2. Trimming removed 4 bases from V and 1 base from J; junction bases left unmatched: 3. Germline loops: CDR1 SQVTM, CDR2 ANQGSEA. The CDR3 runs to 13 residues.

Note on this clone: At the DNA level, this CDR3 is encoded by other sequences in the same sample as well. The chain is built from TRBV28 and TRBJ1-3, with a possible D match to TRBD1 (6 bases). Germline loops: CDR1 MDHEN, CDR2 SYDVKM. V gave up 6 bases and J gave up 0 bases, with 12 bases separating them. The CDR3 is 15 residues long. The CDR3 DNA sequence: TGTGCCAGCAGCCTGTTGGACAGCTCTGGAAACACCATATATTTT. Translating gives CASSLLDSSGNTIYF.

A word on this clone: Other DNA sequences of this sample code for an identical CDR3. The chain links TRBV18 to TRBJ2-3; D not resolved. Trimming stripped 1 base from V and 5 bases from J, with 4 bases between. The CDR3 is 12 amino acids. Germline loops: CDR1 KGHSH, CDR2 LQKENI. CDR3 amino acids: CASSPRGDTQYF. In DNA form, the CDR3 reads TGTGCCAGCTCACCACGCGGAGATACGCAGTATTTT.

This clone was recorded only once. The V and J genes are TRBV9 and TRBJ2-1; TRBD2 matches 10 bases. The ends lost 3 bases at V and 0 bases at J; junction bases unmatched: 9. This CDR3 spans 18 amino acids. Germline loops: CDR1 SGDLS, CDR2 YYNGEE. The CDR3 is CASSAPWTSGRSYNEQFF. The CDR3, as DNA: TGTGCCAGCAGCGCCCCGTGGACTAGCGGCCGCTCCTACAATGAGCAGTTCTTC.

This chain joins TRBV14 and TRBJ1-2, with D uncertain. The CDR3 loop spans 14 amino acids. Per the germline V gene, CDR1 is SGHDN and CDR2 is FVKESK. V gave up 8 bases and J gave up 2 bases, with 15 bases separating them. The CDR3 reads CASSQQLGNYGYTF. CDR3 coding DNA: TGTGCCAGCTCCCAACAGTTGGGCAACTATGGCTACACCTTC. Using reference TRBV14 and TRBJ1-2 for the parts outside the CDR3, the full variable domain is EAGVTQFPSHSVIEKGQTVTLRCDPISGHDNLYWYRRVMGKEIKFLLHFVKESKQDESGMPNNRFLAERTGGTYSTLKVQPAELEDSGVYFCASSQQLGNYGYTFGSGTRLTVV.

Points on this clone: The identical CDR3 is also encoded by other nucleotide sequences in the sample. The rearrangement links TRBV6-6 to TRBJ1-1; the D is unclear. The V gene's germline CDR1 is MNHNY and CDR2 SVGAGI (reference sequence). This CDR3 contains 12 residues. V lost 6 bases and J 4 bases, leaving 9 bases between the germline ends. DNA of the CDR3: TGTGCCAGCAGCCCCCCCGGCACTGAAGCTTTCTTT. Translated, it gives CASSPPGTEAFF.

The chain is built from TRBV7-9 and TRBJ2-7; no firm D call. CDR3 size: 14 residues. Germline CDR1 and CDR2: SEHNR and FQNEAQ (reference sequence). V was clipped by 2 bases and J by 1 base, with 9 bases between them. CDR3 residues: CASSLNQNSYEQYF. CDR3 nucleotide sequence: TGTGCCAGCAGCTTAAACCAAAATTCCTACGAGCAGTACTTC.

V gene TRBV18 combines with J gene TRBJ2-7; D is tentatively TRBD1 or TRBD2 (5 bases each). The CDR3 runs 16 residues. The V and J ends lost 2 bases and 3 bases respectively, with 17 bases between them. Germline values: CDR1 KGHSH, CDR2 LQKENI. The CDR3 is CASSPNVGGSFYEQYF. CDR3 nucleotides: TGTGCCAGCTCACCAAATGTTGGGGGAAGTTTCTACGAGCAGTACTTC. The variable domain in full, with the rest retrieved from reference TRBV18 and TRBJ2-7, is NAGVMQNPRHLVRRRGQEARLRCSPMKGHSHVYWYRQLPEEGLKFMVYLQKENIIDESGMPKERFSAEFPKEGPSILRIQQVVRGDSAAYFCASSPNVGGSFYEQYFGPGTRLTVT.

The CDR3 sequence: CASGVRGRYGYTF. In DNA, the CDR3 is TGTGCCAGCGGCGTGCGGGGCCGCTATGGCTACACCTTC. The J gene is TRBJ1-2, the V gene TRBV6-1; D possibly corresponds to TRBD1 (5 bases). CDR1 is MNHNS, CDR2 SASEGT, per germline. The CDR3 length is 13 residues. V dropped 8 bases and J dropped 4 bases, with 14 bases sitting between them.

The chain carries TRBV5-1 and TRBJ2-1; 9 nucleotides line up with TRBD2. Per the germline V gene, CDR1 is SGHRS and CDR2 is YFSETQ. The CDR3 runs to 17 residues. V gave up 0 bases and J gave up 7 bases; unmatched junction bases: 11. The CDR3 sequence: CASSLVAGGPSLNEQFF. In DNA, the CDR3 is TGCGCCAGCAGCTTGGTGGCGGGAGGGCCTTCCCTAAATGAGCAGTTCTTC.

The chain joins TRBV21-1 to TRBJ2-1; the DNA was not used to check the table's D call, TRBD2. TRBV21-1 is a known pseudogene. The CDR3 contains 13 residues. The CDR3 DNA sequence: TGTGCCAGCACCCGAGGGGGGGGAGGCGAGCAGTTCTTC. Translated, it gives CASTRGGGGEQFF.

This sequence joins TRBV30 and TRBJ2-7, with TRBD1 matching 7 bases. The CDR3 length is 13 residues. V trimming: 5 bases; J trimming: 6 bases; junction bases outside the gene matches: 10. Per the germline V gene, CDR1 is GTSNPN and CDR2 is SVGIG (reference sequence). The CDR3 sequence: CAWDLTGSGEQYF. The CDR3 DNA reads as TGTGCCTGGGATCTGACAGGGTCGGGCGAGCAGTACTTC.

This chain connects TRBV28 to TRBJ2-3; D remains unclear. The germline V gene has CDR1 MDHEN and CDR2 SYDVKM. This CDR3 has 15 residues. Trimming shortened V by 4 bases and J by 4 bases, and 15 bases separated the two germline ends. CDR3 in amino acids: CASSSPRPGADTQYF. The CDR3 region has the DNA TGTGCCAGCAGTTCTCCCCGCCCCGGCGCAGATACGCAGTATTTT. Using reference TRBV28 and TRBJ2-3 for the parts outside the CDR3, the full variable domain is DVKVTQSSRYLVKRTGEKVFLECVQDMDHENMFWYRQDPGLGLRLIYFSYDVKMKEKGDIPEGYSVSREKKERFSLILESASTNQTSMYLCASSSPRPGADTQYFGPGTRLTVL.

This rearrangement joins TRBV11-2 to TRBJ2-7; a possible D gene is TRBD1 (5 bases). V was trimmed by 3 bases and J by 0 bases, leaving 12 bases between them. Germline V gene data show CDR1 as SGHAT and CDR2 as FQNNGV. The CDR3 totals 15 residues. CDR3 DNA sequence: TGTGCCAGCAGCTTTTCACAGGACGGCTCCTACGAGCAGTACTTC. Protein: CASSFSQDGSYEQYF.

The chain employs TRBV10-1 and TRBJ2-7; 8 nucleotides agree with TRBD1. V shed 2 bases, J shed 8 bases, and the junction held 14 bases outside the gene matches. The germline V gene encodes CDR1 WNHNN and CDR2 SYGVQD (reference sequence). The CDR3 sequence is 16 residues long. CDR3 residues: CASSERNSGGANQQYF. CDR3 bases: TGCGCCAGCAGTGAGCGTAACTCAGGGGGCGCGAACCAGCAGTACTTC.

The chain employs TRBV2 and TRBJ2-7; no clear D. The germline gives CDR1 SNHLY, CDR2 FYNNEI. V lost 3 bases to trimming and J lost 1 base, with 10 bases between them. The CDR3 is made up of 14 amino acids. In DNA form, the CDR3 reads TGTGCCAGCAGTGAGACAAGGCATTCCTACGAGCAGTACTTC. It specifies CASSETRHSYEQYF.

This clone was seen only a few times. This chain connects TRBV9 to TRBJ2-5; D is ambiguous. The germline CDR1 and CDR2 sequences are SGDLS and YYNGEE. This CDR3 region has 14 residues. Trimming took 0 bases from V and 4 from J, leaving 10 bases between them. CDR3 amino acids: CASSVASARETQYF. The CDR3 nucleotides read TGTGCCAGCAGCGTAGCTTCGGCACGAGAGACCCAGTACTTC.

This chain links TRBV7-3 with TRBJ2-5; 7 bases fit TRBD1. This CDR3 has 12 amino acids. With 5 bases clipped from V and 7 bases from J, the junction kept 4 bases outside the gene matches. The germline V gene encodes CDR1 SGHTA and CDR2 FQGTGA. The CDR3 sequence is CASSEAGGTQYF. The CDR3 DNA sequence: TGTGCCAGCAGCGAAGCAGGGGGGACCCAGTACTTC.

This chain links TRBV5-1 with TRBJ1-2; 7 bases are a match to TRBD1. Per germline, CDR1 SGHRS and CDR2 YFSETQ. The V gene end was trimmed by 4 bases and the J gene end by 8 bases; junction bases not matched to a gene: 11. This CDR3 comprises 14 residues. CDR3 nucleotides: TGCGCCAGCAGCCCCGGGACAGCCTCGGGGGGCTACACCTTC. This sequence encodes CASSPGTASGGYTF.

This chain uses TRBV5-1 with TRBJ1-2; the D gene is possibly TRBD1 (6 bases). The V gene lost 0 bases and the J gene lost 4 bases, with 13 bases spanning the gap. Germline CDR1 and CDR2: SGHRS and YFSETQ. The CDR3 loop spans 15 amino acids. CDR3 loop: CASSLDRAASYGYTF. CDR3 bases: TGCGCCAGCAGCTTGGACAGGGCGGCGAGCTATGGCTACACCTTC. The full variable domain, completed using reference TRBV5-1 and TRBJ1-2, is KAGVTQTPRYLIKTRGQQVTLSCSPISGHRSVSWYQQTPGQGLQFLFEYFSETQRNKGNFPGRFSGRQFSNSRSEMNVSTLELGDSALYLCASSLDRAASYGYTFGSGTRLTVV.

The CDR3 is CASTVSRYTDTQYF. CDR3 coding DNA: TGTGCCAGCACAGTGAGCAGGTACACAGATACGCAGTATTTT. The chain couples TRBV5-8 to TRBJ2-3; D call uncertain. The germline V gene has CDR1 SGHTS and CDR2 YDEGEE. CDR3 length: 14 amino acids. With 6 bases removed from V and 2 bases from J, the gap between germline ends came to 13 bases.

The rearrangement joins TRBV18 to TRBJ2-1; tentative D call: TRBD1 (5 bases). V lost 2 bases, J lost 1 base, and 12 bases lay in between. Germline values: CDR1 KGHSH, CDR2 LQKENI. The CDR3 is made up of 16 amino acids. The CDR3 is CASSPARQLSYNEQFF. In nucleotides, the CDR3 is TGTGCCAGCTCACCAGCTCGACAGTTGTCCTACAATGAGCAGTTCTTC.

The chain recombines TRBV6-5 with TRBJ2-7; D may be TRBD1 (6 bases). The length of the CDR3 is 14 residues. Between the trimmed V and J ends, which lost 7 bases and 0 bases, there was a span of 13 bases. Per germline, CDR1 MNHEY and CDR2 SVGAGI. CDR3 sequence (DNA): TGTGCCAGCACTCGGGGCAGGGGCTCCTACGAGCAGTACTTC. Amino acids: CASTRGRGSYEQYF.

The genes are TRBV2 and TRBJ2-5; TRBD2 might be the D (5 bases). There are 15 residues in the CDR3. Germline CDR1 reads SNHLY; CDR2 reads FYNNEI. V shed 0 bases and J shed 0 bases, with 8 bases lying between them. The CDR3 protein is CASSEAGAYQETQYF. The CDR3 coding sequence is TGTGCCAGCAGTGAAGCGGGAGCATACCAAGAGACCCAGTACTTC.

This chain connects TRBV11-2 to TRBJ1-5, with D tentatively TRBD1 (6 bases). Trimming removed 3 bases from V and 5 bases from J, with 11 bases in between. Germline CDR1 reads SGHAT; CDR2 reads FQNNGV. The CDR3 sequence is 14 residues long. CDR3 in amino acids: CASSFGGAYQPQHF. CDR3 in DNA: TGTGCCAGCAGCTTTGGGGGGGCGTATCAGCCCCAGCATTTT.